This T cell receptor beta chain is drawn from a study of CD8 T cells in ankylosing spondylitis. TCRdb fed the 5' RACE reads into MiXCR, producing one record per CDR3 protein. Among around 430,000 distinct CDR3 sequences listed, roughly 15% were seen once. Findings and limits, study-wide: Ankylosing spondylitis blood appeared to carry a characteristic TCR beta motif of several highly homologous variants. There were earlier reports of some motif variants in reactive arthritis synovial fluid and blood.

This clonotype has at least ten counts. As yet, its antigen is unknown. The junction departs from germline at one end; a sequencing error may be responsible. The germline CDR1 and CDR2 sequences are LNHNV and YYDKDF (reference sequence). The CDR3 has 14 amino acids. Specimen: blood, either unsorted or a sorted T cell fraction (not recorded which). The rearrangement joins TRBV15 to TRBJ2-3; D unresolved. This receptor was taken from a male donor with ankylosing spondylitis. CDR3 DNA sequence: TGTGCCACCAGCAGAGAAGACATCACAAATACGCAGTATTTT. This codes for CATSREDITNTQYF.